This TCR beta chain was sequenced in a study of blood T cell repertoires in COVID-19 (dated by TCRdb to the early 2020s). Concerning the study at large: Samples covering the acute and convalescent phases of COVID-19 were provided by collaborators in the United States, Italy and Spain. The prospective study material was composed of cDNA or gDNA derived from T cells, B-cell-depleted T cells, or PBMCs. Subjects who had been exposed to COVID-19, were actively infected with it, or had recovered from it provided the deeply sampled blood TCRbeta repertoires that made up the dataset. The repertoires were released in a freely available public database meant as a resource for research on the immune response to SARS-CoV-2. The samples were drawn from the first 160 participants of the ongoing ImmuneRACE study and from 1,254 subjects provided by 6 global collaborators. The sample metadata nearly always contained a de-identified subject ID, COVID-19 status, age in years and sex. Where HLA class I and class II types were available, the types were taken from metadata supplied by the sample provider, not from assay-based typing. The study at large found these results: The quantity of clinical and demographic metadata differed by source and by participant and was supplied without curation.

In the prospective study, participants were roughly 18 to 100 years old, resided in fewer than 25 geographic areas of the United States, and were enrolled through a virtual design. In the prospective study, participants were assigned to cohorts based on the clinical history participants reported in a screening survey and a study questionnaire. Exposed participants had been in contact, within 2 weeks of entering the study, with a person who had a PCR-confirmed or clinician-diagnosed case of COVID-19. In the prospective study, mobile phlebotomists collected whole blood, serum and a nasopharyngeal or oropharyngeal swab from each participant. Over a roughly 2-month period, participants in the prospective study had the option of providing additional blood draws and questionnaires. Blood samples from the prospective study were shipped frozen or at room temperature prior to DNA extraction. Worth noting for this clone: This receptor's antigen is unknown. No much larger clone exists at a distance of one base, and base qualities are not known.

TCRbeta CDR3 regions were amplified from genomic DNA by means of the immunoSEQ Assay, a bias-controlled multiplex PCR. Per the source publication's procedure: Nucleated cell counts per sample were estimated from amplification of reference gene primers within the assay. Sequence reads were collapsed and filtered to measure the absolute abundance of every unique TCRbeta CDR3 rearrangement. For each sample, productive Simpson clonality was calculated by taking the square root of Simpson's diversity index across productive rearrangements. TCRdb re-hosts the immuneACCESS table, in-frame sequences only. Its copies lack some clones; in the studies checked, an unresolved V gene accounts for under half of them, and the cause for the rest is not known. That table is the source of V, J and clone size, and D and trimming were worked out from the DNA. A total of over 200,000 clones appear in this sample, 80% to 90% of them only once. Together, the top ten hold approximately 3.5% of the sample.

The CDR3 holds 15 amino acids from the cysteine to the phenylalanine. Only CDR3 DNA is held: 45 bases, read in frame from base 1. The germline V gene encodes CDR1 MNHEY and CDR2 SVGAGI. V drops 6 bases and J drops 0 bases, leaving 15 bases in between. This clonotype was sampled from a woman under 40 who had been exposed to COVID-19. Recombination connected TRBV6-5 to TRBJ2-7; 6 matching bases give a weak D call of TRBD1. Sequencing was performed on PBMCs or T cells enriched from blood (not recorded which). The DNA is as follows: TGTGCCAGCAGGCCGGACAGTACTAGCTCCTACGAGCAGTACTTC. Its protein is CASRPDSTSSYEQYF.